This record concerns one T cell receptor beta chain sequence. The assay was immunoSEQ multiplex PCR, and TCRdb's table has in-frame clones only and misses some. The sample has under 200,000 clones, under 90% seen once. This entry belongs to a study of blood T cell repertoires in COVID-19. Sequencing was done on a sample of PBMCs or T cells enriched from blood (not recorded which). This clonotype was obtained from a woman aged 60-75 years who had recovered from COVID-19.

CDR3: CASSQPGQGFPEAFF. In DNA form, the CDR3 reads TGTGCCAGCAGCCAACCGGGACAGGGGTTCCCTGAAGCTTTCTTT. The chain employs TRBV3-1 (or the pseudogene TRBV3-2) and TRBJ1-1; 10 nucleotides agree with TRBD1. V gave up 2 bases and J gave up 6 bases; unmatched junction bases: 6. Germline values: CDR1 LGHDT, CDR2 YNNKEL (reference sequence). The CDR3 is 15 amino acids.